The 24 T cell receptor beta chains below come from one sample, sequenced in a study of memory CD4+ T cells and cytomegalovirus serostatus. The data were produced by immunoSEQ multiplex PCR, yet TCRdb's version contains in-frame clones alone and is incomplete. This table has approximately 92,000 clones, around 80% appearing once. Single viable CD3+CD4+CD8-CD45RO+ cells were sorted as the memory CD4+ T cells. Sequencing used memory CD4+ T cells from blood. The receptors here all came from an adult in good health and CMV-seropositive.

The chain is built from TRBV18 and TRBJ2-3, with 10 bases lining up with TRBD1. The J segment lost 4 bases and the V segment lost 4 bases, leaving 5 bases of the junction unmatched. The CDR3 totals 15 residues. CDR1 and CDR2 (germline): KGHSH, LQKENI. The CDR3 region has the DNA TGTGCCAGCTCACTGGACAGGGGGATTGCAGATACGCAGTATTTT. Encoded protein: CASSLDRGIADTQYF.

This clone appeared a single time. V usage is TRBV6-6 and J usage is TRBJ2-4; D is ambiguous. The CDR3 contains 16 residues. V lost 6 bases to trimming and J lost 0 bases, with 15 bases between them. CDR1 and CDR2 (germline): MNHNY, SVGAGI (reference sequence). The DNA for the CDR3 is TGTGCCAGCAGGGGTACACTCATCGTAGCCAAAAACATTCAGTACTTC. It encodes CASRGTLIVAKNIQYF.

DNA for the CDR3: TGTGCCAGCAGTAGAGAGGGGCCATGGAGCGAAAAACTGTTTTTT. Protein: CASSREGPWSEKLFF. The chain has TRBV27 and TRBJ1-4; D possibly corresponds to TRBD1 (5 bases). This CDR3 is built from 15 residues. V was trimmed by 5 bases and J by 8 bases, leaving 18 bases between them. Germline-derived CDR1 and CDR2 are MNHEY and SMNVEV (reference sequence).

V gene TRBV5-1 combines with J gene TRBJ1-1; D is unclear. Germline CDR1 and CDR2: SGHRS and YFSETQ. The V gene lost 0 bases and the J gene lost 8 bases, with 11 bases spanning the gap. The CDR3 covers 13 residues. The CDR3 nucleotides are TGCGCCAGCAGCTTGGTGTCGACAACCGAAGCTTTCTTT. Amino acids: CASSLVSTTEAFF.

This clone qualifies as medium-sized (0.01 to 0.1%). This sequence joins TRBV6-5 and TRBJ1-5; TRBD1 agrees at 7 bases. The CDR3 extends over 15 amino acids. CDR1 is MNHEY, CDR2 SVGAGI, per germline. J lost 0 bases, V lost 6 bases, and 5 bases had no gene match. CDR3 DNA sequence: TGTGCCAGCAGCACAGGGGCGCATAGCAATCAGCCCCAGCATTTT. This translates into CASSTGAHSNQPQHF.

This chain uses TRBV27 with TRBJ2-5, with D possibly being TRBD1 (5 bases). The CDR3 covers 15 residues. CDR1 MNHEY and CDR2 SMNVEV come from the germline V gene (reference sequence). V lost 5 bases, J lost 1 base, and 14 bases lay in between. In DNA form, the CDR3 reads TGTGCCAGCAGTCCGCGGACAACCTTCCAAGAGACCCAGTACTTC. Its protein product is CASSPRTTFQETQYF.

This chain uses TRBV6-5 with TRBJ2-5, with a weak D call TRBD2 (5 bases). The germline CDR1 and CDR2 sequences are MNHEY and SVGAGI. There are 15 residues in the CDR3. Trimming cost V 5 bases and J 5 bases, with 18 bases left between them. As DNA, the CDR3 is TGTGCCAGCAGTCGGACGGCCTCCAGAGGGGAGACCCAGTACTTC. It specifies CASSRTASRGETQYF.

The J gene is TRBJ1-3, the V gene TRBV5-8; D is unresolved. Looked up from germline, CDR1 is SGHTS and CDR2 is YDEGEE. Between the trimmed V and J ends, which lost 4 bases and 0 bases, there was a span of 14 bases. This CDR3 region has 16 residues. CDR3 sequence: CASSLTQLHSGNTIYF. The CDR3 DNA is TGTGCCAGCAGCCTGACTCAGCTCCACTCTGGAAACACCATATATTTT.

This rearrangement joins TRBV18 to TRBJ2-7; TRBD1 aligns across 8 bases. Germline CDR1 and CDR2: KGHSH and LQKENI. There are 15 residues in the CDR3. Trimming took 3 bases from V and 3 from J; bases not matched to a gene: 7. The CDR3 coding sequence is TGTGCCAGCTCACCGAAGGGACAGGCCTTCTACGAGCAGTACTTC. Translation gives CASSPKGQAFYEQYF.

This rearrangement joins TRBV19 to TRBJ2-5, with D unresolved. Germline CDR1 is LNHDA and CDR2 is SQIVND (reference sequence). Trimming pared 3 bases from V and 5 bases from J, leaving 10 bases between. The CDR3 has 13 amino acids. The CDR3 coding sequence is TGTGCCAGTAGTATTGGGGTAGTTGAGACCCAGTACTTC. Residues: CASSIGVVETQYF.

V and J are TRBV5-1 and TRBJ2-7; 8 bases match TRBD2. J gave up 8 bases and V 3 bases, and 10 bases lay outside the gene matches. The CDR3 contains 14 residues. Per the germline V gene, CDR1 is SGHRS and CDR2 is YFSETQ. This CDR3 is CASSSLAGTPQQYF. The CDR3 DNA follows: TGCGCCAGCAGCTCTCTAGCGGGCACTCCCCAGCAGTACTTC.

The CDR3 nucleotides read TGCGCCACCACGCGGGGGAACACCGGGGAGCTGTTTTTT. Protein sequence: CATTRGNTGELFF. This sequence joins TRBV5-1 and TRBJ2-2; D is perhaps TRBD2 (6 bases). The CDR3 has 13 amino acids. V was cut by 9 bases and J by 1 base, with 10 bases left in between. CDR1 is SGHRS, CDR2 YFSETQ, per germline.

CDR3 nucleotides: TGTGCCAGCAGCCGGGGACTAGCGGGAGTATCAGATACGCAGTATTTT. Translating it yields CASSRGLAGVSDTQYF. This chain connects TRBV6-6 to TRBJ2-3; 14 nucleotides line up with TRBD2. The CDR3 runs 16 residues. V lost 6 bases to trimming and J lost 4 bases; unmatched junction nucleotides: 6. Germline V gene lookup returns CDR1 MNHNY and CDR2 SVGAGI (reference sequence).

The chain couples TRBV18 to TRBJ2-7; no definite D call. The V end was cut by 2 bases, the J end by 0 bases, with 5 bases between. CDR3 size: 13 residues. Germline V gene data show CDR1 as KGHSH and CDR2 as LQKENI. The chain's CDR3 is CASSPRSSYEQYF. CDR3 nucleotide sequence: TGTGCCAGCTCACCAAGGTCCTCCTACGAGCAGTACTTC.

Note on this clone: Other DNA sequences within the sample encode an identical CDR3. The chain has TRBV29-1 and TRBJ2-3; a weak D match, TRBD2 (6 bases). Trimming left V 4 bases short and J 4 bases short, with 12 bases between. Germline CDR1 reads SQVTM; CDR2 reads ANQGSEA. CDR3 size: 13 residues. The DNA for the CDR3 is TGCAGCGTTGTCGGGGGTGTAGCAGATACGCAGTATTTT. This translates into CSVVGGVADTQYF.

This rearrangement joins TRBV2 to TRBJ1-1; tentative D call: TRBD1 (5 bases). Germline V gene lookup returns CDR1 SNHLY and CDR2 FYNNEI. V was pared by 3 bases and J by 4 bases, with 12 bases between. This CDR3 contains 14 residues. DNA of the CDR3: TGTGCCAGCAGTGAGGCCCTGGGGGGCACTGAAGCTTTCTTT. Translating gives CASSEALGGTEAFF.

The chain carries TRBV6-1 and TRBJ1-5; D not certain. There are 17 residues in the CDR3. Deletions cut 6 bases from V and 0 bases from J, with 18 bases between. Germline V gene lookup returns CDR1 MNHNS and CDR2 SASEGT. CDR3 sequence (DNA): TGTGCCAGCAGAGAAACCCGGGCCTTGGGTAGCAATCAGCCCCAGCATTTT. Protein sequence: CASRETRALGSNQPQHF.

The J gene is TRBJ1-2, the V gene TRBV5-6; D gene unclear. Germline V gene sequence: CDR1 SGHDT, CDR2 YYEEEE. The V gene lost 1 base and the J gene lost 0 bases, with 7 bases spanning the gap. CDR3 length equals 14 residues. This chain's CDR3 is CASSLFSANYGYTF. Written as DNA, the CDR3 is TGTGCCAGCAGCTTGTTCTCGGCTAACTATGGCTACACCTTC.

This chain links TRBV9 with TRBJ2-2; TRBD1 aligns across 7 bases. Losses at the gene ends were 3 bases for V and 4 bases for J; bases not matched to a gene: 12. CDR3 length: 17 residues. The germline V gene encodes CDR1 SGDLS and CDR2 YYNGEE. CDR3: CASSAIAGTVSTGELFF. The CDR3 nucleotides are TGTGCCAGCAGCGCGATAGCCGGGACAGTAAGCACCGGGGAGCTGTTTTTT. The full variable domain, its missing parts supplied by reference TRBV9 and TRBJ2-2, is DSGVTQTPKHLITATGQRVTLRCSPRSGDLSVYWYQQSLDQGLQFLIQYYNGEERAKGNILERFSAQQFPDLHSELNLSSLELGDSALYFCASSAIAGTVSTGELFFGEGSRLTVL.

This clone was observed once. The chain joins TRBV4-1 to TRBJ2-1; 8 nucleotides agree with TRBD1. Germline lookup yields CDR1 MGHRA and CDR2 YSYEKL. V shed 5 bases and J 4 bases; nucleotides not matched to a gene: 10. The CDR3 covers 16 residues. Here the CDR3 DNA reads TGCGCCAGCAGCTCGGATTGGACAGGGCGGTACAATGAGCAGTTCTTC. Translating gives CASSSDWTGRYNEQFF.

The chain joins TRBV9 to TRBJ2-3; D is perhaps TRBD1 (6 bases). The CDR3 is 15 residues long. V dropped 0 bases and J dropped 4 bases, with 12 bases sitting between them. Germline CDR1 SGDLS, CDR2 YYNGEE. The CDR3 bases are TGTGCCAGCAGCGTAGACGGCAGGGGAGCAGATACGCAGTATTTT. Its protein product is CASSVDGRGADTQYF.

V is TRBV27 and J is TRBJ2-1; D is possibly TRBD1 or TRBD2 (6 bases each). The ends were cut back, 3 bases at V and 7 bases at J, with 10 bases in the middle. The CDR3 is made up of 13 amino acids. Germline V CDR1 and CDR2: MNHEY, SMNVEV (reference sequence). This CDR3 is CASSFWRGNEQFF. The DNA for the CDR3 is TGTGCCAGCAGTTTCTGGAGGGGGAATGAGCAGTTCTTC.

The chain uses TRBV7-6 and TRBJ2-3; D uncertain. Germline CDR1 and CDR2: SGHVS and FNYEAQ. The CDR3 is 13 residues long. Trimming pared 0 bases from V and 11 bases from J, leaving 12 bases between. This CDR3 is CASSLAQTERQYF. DNA for the CDR3: TGTGCCAGCAGCTTAGCGCAGACCGAAAGGCAGTATTTT.

The CDR3: CASSLRNTEAFF. The CDR3 bases are TGTGCCAGCAGTTTGAGGAACACTGAAGCTTTCTTT. The V call is TRBV28, the J call TRBJ1-1; D is uncertain. Trimming left V 3 bases short and J 1 base short, with 3 bases between. This CDR3 comprises 12 residues. Germline loops: CDR1 MDHEN, CDR2 SYDVKM. Complete variable domain (other parts from reference TRBV28 and TRBJ1-1): DVKVTQSSRYLVKRTGEKVFLECVQDMDHENMFWYRQDPGLGLRLIYFSYDVKMKEKGDIPEGYSVSREKKERFSLILESASTNQTSMYLCASSLRNTEAFFGQGTRLTVV.